A single sample is the source of the 27 T cell receptor beta chains below, sequenced in a study of cytomegalovirus exposure and HLA in healthy donors. Sequencing was performed with immunoSEQ multiplex PCR; in TCRdb, only in-frame clones are kept and a portion is missing. The table records approximately 150,000 clones, 85% of them present only once. Sequencing input: PBMCs. The receptor set was obtained from a man aged 25 to 45 in good health and CMV-seropositive.

The V call is TRBV27, the J call TRBJ2-2; the D is unclear. V lost 5 bases and J 0 bases, leaving 4 bases between the germline ends. The CDR3 length is 13 residues. Germline loops: CDR1 MNHEY, CDR2 SMNVEV (reference sequence). CDR3 nucleotides: TGTGCCAGCAGTCCATCGAACACCGGGGAGCTGTTTTTT. This codes for CASSPSNTGELFF.

V is TRBV5-1 and J is TRBJ1-2, with a possible D match to TRBD1 (5 bases). This CDR3 has 14 amino acids. V was clipped by 0 bases and J by 4 bases, with 10 bases between them. In germline, CDR1 is SGHRS, CDR2 YFSETQ. The CDR3 region has the DNA TGCGCCAGCAGCTTGGTGGCAGACAGCTATGGCTACACCTTC. It encodes CASSLVADSYGYTF. Complete variable domain (other parts from reference TRBV5-1 and TRBJ1-2): KAGVTQTPRYLIKTRGQQVTLSCSPISGHRSVSWYQQTPGQGLQFLFEYFSETQRNKGNFPGRFSGRQFSNSRSEMNVSTLELGDSALYLCASSLVADSYGYTFGSGTRLTVV.

The J gene is TRBJ2-5, the V gene TRBV6-5; 14 positions match TRBD2. This CDR3 spans 15 amino acids. The germline V gene encodes CDR1 MNHEY and CDR2 SVGAGI. J gave up 7 bases and V 6 bases, and 7 bases lay outside the gene matches. CDR3 nucleotide sequence: TGTGCCAGCAGCCTGACTAGCGGGGGGGCCGGGACCCAGTACTTC. Translating it yields CASSLTSGGAGTQYF.

The gene calls are TRBV11-3 and TRBJ1-1; the D is unclear. The germline CDR1 and CDR2 sequences are SGHNT and YENEEA. The CDR3 covers 13 residues. Trimming shortened V by 0 bases and J by 7 bases, and 9 bases separated the two germline ends. The CDR3 loop is CASSLESNSEAFF. The CDR3 nucleotides are TGTGCCAGCAGCTTAGAGTCGAATAGTGAAGCTTTCTTT.

This clone was picked up one time. The chain combines TRBV28 with TRBJ2-2, with TRBD1 as a possible D gene (5 bases). V lost 5 bases, J lost 6 bases, and 13 bases lay in between. Germline lookup yields CDR1 MDHEN and CDR2 SYDVKM. There are 14 residues in the CDR3. This CDR3 is CASSPDIQAGELFF. The CDR3 bases are TGTGCCAGCAGTCCGGACATCCAAGCCGGGGAGCTGTTTTTT.

This chain joins TRBV25-1 and TRBJ2-1; 9 nucleotides line up with TRBD2. The germline gives CDR1 MGHDK, CDR2 SYGVNS. The V and J ends lost 0 bases and 4 bases, in that order; junction bases with no gene match: 7. This CDR3 has 17 amino acids. The CDR3 DNA is TGTGCCAGCAGTGAATATCAAGCGGGGGGCCGTTACAATGAGCAGTTCTTC. Its protein product is CASSEYQAGGRYNEQFF. The whole variable domain, filled in from reference TRBV25-1 and TRBJ2-1, reads EADIYQTPRYLVIGTGKKITLECSQTMGHDKMYWYQQDPGMELHLIHYSYGVNSTEKGDLSSESTVSRIRTEHFPLTLESARPSHTSQYLCASSEYQAGGRYNEQFFGPGTRLTVL.

The rearrangement uses TRBV10-2 and TRBJ1-1; the match to TRBD1 covers 8 bases. The V and J ends lost 5 bases and 1 base, in that order; junction bases with no gene match: 6. From germline, CDR1 is WSHSY and CDR2 SAAADI. The CDR3 loop spans 15 amino acids. DNA for the CDR3: TGCGCCAGCAGTAAACAGGGGGACAGGAACACTGAAGCTTTCTTT. It codes for CASSKQGDRNTEAFF.

The J gene is TRBJ2-3, the V gene TRBV27, with 7 bases that match TRBD1. Germline CDR1 and CDR2: MNHEY and SMNVEV (reference sequence). This CDR3 has 15 residues. The trim removed 5 bases at V and 6 bases at J, leaving 11 bases unmatched. CDR3 bases: TGTGCCAGCAGTGGAACAGGGGCCGGCGAGGATACGCAGTATTTT. It specifies CASSGTGAGEDTQYF.

V usage is TRBV7-9 and J usage is TRBJ2-2; D may be TRBD2 (7 bases). The CDR3 totals 15 residues. Between the trimmed V and J ends, which lost 4 bases and 6 bases, there was a span of 15 bases. From germline, CDR1 is SEHNR and CDR2 FQNEAQ (reference sequence). CDR3 sequence reads: CASSSWGGQSGELFF. CDR3 coding DNA: TGTGCCAGCAGCTCGTGGGGGGGCCAGTCCGGGGAGCTGTTTTTT.

The chain has TRBV30 and TRBJ2-4; TRBD1 might be the D (6 bases). V lost 1 base, J lost 7 bases, and 8 bases lay in between. This CDR3 contains 12 residues. Germline loops: CDR1 GTSNPN, CDR2 SVGIG (reference sequence). This CDR3 reads CAWSGTGNIQYF. The DNA for the CDR3 is TGTGCCTGGAGTGGAACAGGGAACATTCAGTACTTC.

The chain joins TRBV18 to TRBJ2-5; D unresolved. The CDR3 is 13 amino acids. Germline V lookup: CDR1 KGHSH, CDR2 LQKENI. V gave up 2 bases and J gave up 4 bases, with 8 bases separating them. CDR3 sequence (DNA): TGTGCCAGCTCACCATCTTGGGCAGAGACCCAGTACTTC. This translates into CASSPSWAETQYF.

The V and J genes are TRBV5-5 and TRBJ2-1, with 7 bases that match TRBD1. The length of the CDR3 is 15 residues. Germline assignment: CDR1 SGHKS and CDR2 YYEKEE (reference sequence). V lost 4 bases, J lost 5 bases, and 9 bases stayed unmatched. CDR3 loop: CASSLRQGGDNEQFF. In DNA form, the CDR3 reads TGTGCCAGCAGCCTCCGACAGGGTGGGGACAATGAGCAGTTCTTC.

V gene TRBV7-2 combines with J gene TRBJ1-2, with D possibly matching TRBD1 (5 bases). The CDR3 is 14 amino acids. Germline assignment: CDR1 SGHTA and CDR2 FQGNSA. Trimming pared 3 bases from V and 6 bases from J, leaving 14 bases between. This CDR3 is CASSFGRDSDGYTF. The DNA of the CDR3 is TGTGCCAGCAGCTTTGGCAGGGATTCGGATGGCTACACCTTC.

This clone was seen just once. V and J are TRBV5-1 and TRBJ2-1; 7 bases are shared with TRBD2. The junction had 4 bases not matched to a gene; V was cut back by 5 bases and J by 2 bases. The CDR3 runs 14 residues. CDR1 is SGHRS and CDR2 is YFSETQ in the germline V gene. The CDR3 DNA is TGCGCCAGCAGTATCAGCGGGACCTACAATGAGCAGTTCTTC. It encodes CASSISGTYNEQFF.

CDR3 sequence (DNA): TGTGCCAGCAGCTTGTCGAAGCGGGGGAATAACGGGGAGCTGTTTTTT. Its protein is CASSLSKRGNNGELFF. V usage is TRBV27 and J usage is TRBJ2-2; 8 bases fit TRBD2. The germline CDR1 and CDR2 sequences are MNHEY and SMNVEV (reference sequence). This CDR3 is built from 16 residues. The J segment lost 7 bases and the V segment lost 6 bases, leaving 13 bases of the junction unmatched.

This clone appeared once. The chain uses TRBV7-2 and TRBJ2-1; 15 positions match TRBD2. Trimming at V came to 5 bases and at J to 7 bases, leaving 6 bases not matched to a gene. This CDR3 contains 16 residues. CDR1 and CDR2 (germline): SGHTA, FQGNSA. The CDR3 region is CASSGTSGGSLNEQFF. In nucleotides, the CDR3 is TGTGCCAGCAGCGGGACTAGCGGGGGGTCTTTGAATGAGCAGTTCTTC.

This rearrangement joins TRBV10-3 to TRBJ1-6; tentatively, D is TRBD1 (5 bases). V was shortened by 2 bases and J by 11 bases, with 16 bases between the two germline ends. CDR1 and CDR2 (germline): ENHRY, SYGVKD. CDR3 length: 15 amino acids. The CDR3 sequence: CAISEQNQGSAPLHF. CDR3 sequence (DNA): TGTGCCATCAGTGAGCAAAACCAGGGATCAGCACCCCTCCACTTT.

The rearrangement joins TRBV4-1 to TRBJ1-5, with D uncertain. This CDR3 comprises 16 residues. The germline V gene encodes CDR1 MGHRA and CDR2 YSYEKL. With 4 bases removed from V and 3 bases from J, the gap between germline ends came to 16 bases. CDR3 nucleotides: TGCGCCAGCAGCCTCCTAGGCGCCCGGGACAATCAGCCCCAGCATTTT. Residues: CASSLLGARDNQPQHF.

The V gene is TRBV5-1, the J gene TRBJ2-7; 9 nucleotides align to TRBD1. The V segment lost 4 bases and the J segment 6 bases; nucleotides outside the gene matches: 14. Germline V gene data show CDR1 as SGHRS and CDR2 as YFSETQ. The CDR3 is made up of 16 amino acids. This chain's CDR3 is CASSPPTGGGFPEQYF. The CDR3 coding sequence is TGCGCCAGCAGCCCACCAACAGGGGGCGGATTCCCCGAGCAGTACTTC.

The genes are TRBV18 and TRBJ1-6, with 9 bases matching TRBD1. With V trimmed by 3 bases and J by 8 bases, 2 bases remained unmatched. CDR1 is KGHSH, CDR2 LQKENI, per germline. The CDR3 totals 14 residues. In nucleotides, the CDR3 is TGTGCCAGCTCACCCGGGGACAGGGATTCACCCCTCCACTTT. Translation gives CASSPGDRDSPLHF.

The rearrangement joins TRBV18 to TRBJ2-3, with D perhaps TRBD2 (6 bases). The germline CDR1 and CDR2 sequences are KGHSH and LQKENI. The germline V and J ends were trimmed by 3 bases and 6 bases, with 22 bases remaining between them. This CDR3 is built from 17 residues. The CDR3 bases are TGTGCCAGCTCACCCCAGGGAGGTGGAGCACTCGGGGATACGCAGTATTTT. Encoded protein: CASSPQGGGALGDTQYF.

V usage is TRBV2 and J usage is TRBJ2-2; 7 bases match TRBD2. CDR3 size: 15 residues. With 0 bases clipped from V and 6 bases from J, the junction kept 4 bases outside the gene matches. The germline CDR1 and CDR2 sequences are SNHLY and FYNNEI. The CDR3 DNA follows: TGTGCCAGCAGTGAAGCGGGGGGGTCATCCGGGGAGCTGTTTTTT. Its translation is CASSEAGGSSGELFF. Full variable domain (rest looked up from reference TRBV2 and TRBJ2-2): EPEVTQTPSHQVTQMGQEVILRCVPISNHLYFYWYRQILGQKVEFLVSFYNNEISEKSEIFDDQFSVERPDGSNFTLKIRSTKLEDSAMYFCASSEAGGSSGELFFGEGSRLTVL.

V usage is TRBV7-2 and J usage is TRBJ2-5, with 7 bases identical to TRBD2. The germline CDR1 and CDR2 sequences are SGHTA and FQGNSA. Losses at the gene ends were 5 bases for V and 3 bases for J; bases not matched to a gene: 9. This CDR3 spans 15 amino acids. The CDR3 nucleotides are TGTGCCAGCAGCCCCCGGGCTAGCGGAGAAGAGACCCAGTACTTC. Its protein is CASSPRASGEETQYF.

The chain is built from TRBV5-1 and TRBJ1-2; weak D call: TRBD1 (5 bases). The CDR3 spans 13 residues. Between the trimmed V and J ends, which lost 4 bases and 0 bases, there was a span of 7 bases. Germline loops: CDR1 SGHRS, CDR2 YFSETQ. Written as DNA, the CDR3 is TGCGCCAGCAGCATGACAGCTAACTATGGCTACACCTTC. Protein product: CASSMTANYGYTF.

This chain links TRBV27 with TRBJ1-1, with unresolved D. Trimming cost V 3 bases and J 3 bases, with 8 bases left between them. The germline V gene has CDR1 MNHEY and CDR2 SMNVEV (reference sequence). The CDR3 length is 13 residues. CDR3 region: CASSLREDTEAFF. The CDR3 nucleotides read TGTGCCAGCAGTTTGAGGGAGGACACTGAAGCTTTCTTT.

This rearrangement joins TRBV6-4 to TRBJ2-1; D is ambiguous. The CDR3 loop spans 13 amino acids. Germline CDR1 reads MRHNA; CDR2 reads SNTAGT. V was trimmed by 4 bases and J by 8 bases, leaving 12 bases between them. The CDR3, as DNA: TGTGCCAGCAGTGCGTGGCCCCTTGATGAGCAGTTCTTC. As protein: CASSAWPLDEQFF.

V and J are TRBV7-2 and TRBJ2-5, with TRBD2 matching over 12 bases. Germline-derived CDR1 and CDR2 are SGHTA and FQGNSA. The CDR3 covers 15 residues. Trimming at V came to 1 base and at J to 5 bases, leaving 2 bases not matched to a gene. In DNA form, the CDR3 reads TGTGCCAGCAGCTTAGAAACTAGCGGGGGGGAGACCCAGTACTTC. Amino acids: CASSLETSGGETQYF.